This is a list of T cell receptor beta chains from one sample in a study of cytomegalovirus exposure and HLA in healthy donors. Measured with immunoSEQ multiplex PCR; TCRdb has only the in-frame clones, and not every one. Among around 160,000 clones, about 90% were seen once, and the ten largest hold 3%. Input material: PBMCs. The receptor set was obtained from a woman between 18 and 30 years old in good health and CMV-seropositive. CDR3s include the opening cysteine and the closing phenylalanine or tryptophan. D genes are given only for firm matches. Rows give clone size only sometimes, using once, few, many, or a class for an expanded clone.

clone_size	d_call	j_call	v_call	cdr3_nt	cdr3_aa
-	TRBD2	TRBJ2-1	TRBV5-1	TGCGCCAGCAGCCGTCTAGCGGGAGGCCCGGGGAATGAGCAGTTCTTC	CASSRLAGGPGNEQFF
-	TRBD1	TRBJ1-2	TRBV5-1	TGCGCCAGCAGCTTGTGGACAGGGTTACCTACTAACTATGGCTACACCTTC	CASSLWTGLPTNYGYTF
-	-	TRBJ2-7	TRBV28	TGTGCCAGCAGTTTATACCCGCGTCCAGGGGACGAGCAGTACTTC	CASSLYPRPGDEQYF
-	TRBD1	TRBJ2-7	TRBV5-1	TGCGCCAGCAGCTTGGGGGACAGGGGAGGATACGAGCAGTACTTC	CASSLGDRGGYEQYF
once	-	TRBJ2-3	TRBV28	TGTGCCAGCAGTCAGGAGGGCCGGGGCACAGATACGCAGTATTTT	CASSQEGRGTDTQYF
once	TRBD2	TRBJ2-5	TRBV6-6	TGTGCCAGCAGGCGGGGGGCCGGAGAGACCCAGTACTTC	CASRRGAGETQYF
-	TRBD1	TRBJ2-2	TRBV15	TGTGCCACCAGCGGAGGGGACAGGGGACCCGGGGAGCTGTTTTTT	CATSGGDRGPGELFF
few	-	TRBJ2-7	TRBV27	TGTGCCAGCAGAAGTTTGGGGTCGGACAGATCCTACGAGCAGTACTTC	CASRSLGSDRSYEQYF
-	TRBD2	TRBJ2-7	TRBV6-7	TGTGCCAGCAGTTACGTCCCGGGGGGTTGCGAGCAGTACTTC	CASSYVPGGCEQYF
-	TRBD1	TRBJ2-3	TRBV5-1	TGCGCCAGCAGCTACCAACCCGGGACAGGGGAGGCGAATACGCAGTATTTT	CASSYQPGTGEANTQYF
-	TRBD2	TRBJ2-1	TRBV28	TGTGCCAGCAAGACTAGCGGGATCTACAATGAGCAGTTCTTC	CASKTSGIYNEQFF
-	-	TRBJ1-5	TRBV28	TGTGCCAGCAGTTTACACGAAGGGGGCAATCAGCCCCAGCATTTT	CASSLHEGGNQPQHF
-	TRBD1	TRBJ2-2	TRBV5-1	TGCGCCAGCAGCCCCCTCCGGGGCAGGGGACAGGGAACCGGGGAGCTGTTTTTT	CASSPLRGRGQGTGELFF
-	-	TRBJ1-4	TRBV4-1	TGCGCCAGCAGCCCCCGTGCAACTAATGAAAAACTGTTTTTT	CASSPRATNEKLFF
-	-	TRBJ2-2	TRBV7-9	TGTGCCAGCAGCCCCCGGGGAGTCCCCGGGGAGCTGTTTTTT	CASSPRGVPGELFF
-	TRBD1	TRBJ2-5	TRBV6-5	TGTGCCAGCAGTTATTATGGACAGGCCCAAGAGACCCAGTACTTC	CASSYYGQAQETQYF
many	TRBD1	TRBJ2-1	TRBV4-1	TGCGCCAGCAGCCCCAGGGGAACAGGGGATGAGCAGTTCTTC	CASSPRGTGDEQFF
-	-	TRBJ1-4	TRBV7-9	TGTGCCAGCCGTGGAGGAGGCGGCGAAACTAATGAAAAACTGTTTTTT	CASRGGGGETNEKLFF
-	-	TRBJ1-1	TRBV6-5	TGTGCCAGCAGCTCCGCGTCGCGGACAGCTGAAGCTTTCTTT	CASSSASRTAEAFF
once	TRBD1	TRBJ2-3	TRBV28	TGTGCCAGCAGGACAGGGGGCACAGATACGCAGTATTTT	CASRTGGTDTQYF
-	-	TRBJ2-1	TRBV12-2	TGTGCAAGTCGCTTAGCGCGAGTCCGGGGGTTCTTC	CASRLARVRGFF
-	TRBD2	TRBJ2-7	TRBV28	TGTGCCAGCAGAACTAGCGGGAGGGCCTACGAGCAGTACTTC	CASRTSGRAYEQYF
-	-	TRBJ2-7	TRBV28	TGTGCCAGCAGGGGTCATGCGGGATCCGAGCAGTACTTC	CASRGHAGSEQYF
-	TRBD1	TRBJ1-1	TRBV19	TGTGCCAGTAGTATAGTGGGACAGGGAGCGGGAGCTTTCTTT	CASSIVGQGAGAFF